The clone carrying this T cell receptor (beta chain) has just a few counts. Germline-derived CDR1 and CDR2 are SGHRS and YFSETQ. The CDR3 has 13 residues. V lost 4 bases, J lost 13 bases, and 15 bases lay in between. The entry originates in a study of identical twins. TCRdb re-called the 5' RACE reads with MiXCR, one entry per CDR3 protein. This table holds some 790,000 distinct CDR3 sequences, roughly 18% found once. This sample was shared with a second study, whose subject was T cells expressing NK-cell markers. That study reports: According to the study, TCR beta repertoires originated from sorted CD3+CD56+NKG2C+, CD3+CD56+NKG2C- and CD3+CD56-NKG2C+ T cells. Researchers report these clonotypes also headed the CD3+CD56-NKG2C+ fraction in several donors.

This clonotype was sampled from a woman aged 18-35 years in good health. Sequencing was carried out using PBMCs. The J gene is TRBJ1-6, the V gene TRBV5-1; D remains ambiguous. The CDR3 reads CASSTTGGDPLHF. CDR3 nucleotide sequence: TGCGCCAGCAGCACGACGGGAGGCGACCCCCTCCACTTT.